This is a list of T cell receptor beta chains from one sample in a study of blood T cell repertoires in COVID-19. Measured with immunoSEQ multiplex PCR; TCRdb has only the in-frame clones, and not every one. There are about 480,000 clones in the sample; 88% occur only once, and 10% to 15% lies in the top ten. The sample consisted of peripheral blood. These TCRs come from a woman aged 45-59 years with COVID-19, enrolled during active disease. Both conserved end residues are part of each CDR3. The order of the fields is clone size, D gene, V gene, J gene, CDR3 protein, CDR3 DNA. The D gene is left open where the match is weak. For some rows the clone size is stated as once, few or many, or as a class when expanded; others skip it.

abundance: .
d_gene: .
v_gene: TRBV10-1
j_gene: TRBJ1-1
CDR3aa: CASSPREGTEAFF
CDR3nt: TGCGCCAGCAGCCCCAGGGAGGGGACTGAAGCTTTCTTT

abundance: .
d_gene: TRBD1
v_gene: TRBV14
j_gene: TRBJ1-1
CDR3aa: CASSQGIGTVTEAFF
CDR3nt: TGTGCCAGCAGCCAAGGAATCGGGACAGTCACTGAAGCTTTCTTT

abundance: .
d_gene: TRBD1
v_gene: TRBV5-5
j_gene: TRBJ1-4
CDR3aa: CASSLGQGGATNEKLFF
CDR3nt: TGTGCCAGCAGCTTGGGACAGGGGGGGGCAACTAATGAAAAACTGTTTTTT

abundance: .
d_gene: TRBD2
v_gene: TRBV10-2
j_gene: TRBJ2-1
CDR3aa: CASSFGGVTNEQFF
CDR3nt: TGCGCCAGCAGTTTTGGGGGGGTAACAAATGAGCAGTTCTTC

abundance: .
d_gene: .
v_gene: TRBV19
j_gene: TRBJ1-2
CDR3aa: CASSISRGAEYGYTF
CDR3nt: TGTGCCAGTAGTATCAGTCGGGGGGCCGAGTATGGCTACACCTTC

abundance: .
d_gene: TRBD1
v_gene: TRBV11-3
j_gene: TRBJ1-1
CDR3aa: CASSPIGGQGSTEAFF
CDR3nt: TGTGCCAGCAGCCCCATAGGGGGACAGGGGAGCACTGAAGCTTTCTTT

abundance: .
d_gene: TRBD2
v_gene: TRBV5-5
j_gene: TRBJ2-7
CDR3aa: CASSSQRGIYEQYF
CDR3nt: TGTGCCAGCAGCTCCCAGCGGGGGATCTACGAGCAGTACTTC

abundance: .
d_gene: .
v_gene: TRBV2
j_gene: TRBJ2-5
CDR3aa: CASGQGTSETQYF
CDR3nt: TGTGCCAGCGGACAGGGGACTAGTGAGACCCAGTACTTC

abundance: .
d_gene: .
v_gene: TRBV7-2
j_gene: TRBJ1-2
CDR3aa: CASSPTWGEGDDGYTF
CDR3nt: TGTGCCAGCAGCCCCACCTGGGGTGAGGGTGACGATGGCTACACCTTC

abundance: .
d_gene: .
v_gene: TRBV18
j_gene: TRBJ1-1
CDR3aa: CASSPRVLNTEAFF
CDR3nt: TGTGCCAGCTCACCAAGAGTTCTGAACACTGAAGCTTTCTTT

abundance: few
d_gene: TRBD1
v_gene: TRBV9
j_gene: TRBJ1-4
CDR3aa: CASSSGTANEKLFF
CDR3nt: TGTGCCAGCAGCTCAGGGACAGCTAATGAAAAACTGTTTTTT

abundance: .
d_gene: .
v_gene: TRBV10-3
j_gene: TRBJ1-1
CDR3aa: CAISDPRGGETNTEAFF
CDR3nt: TGTGCCATCAGTGACCCCCGGGGGGGGGAGACGAACACTGAAGCTTTCTTT

abundance: .
d_gene: TRBD2
v_gene: TRBV20-1
j_gene: TRBJ2-3
CDR3aa: CSASVEALAGGPNTQYF
CDR3nt: TGCAGTGCTAGTGTAGAAGCACTAGCGGGGGGGCCTAATACGCAGTATTTT

abundance: .
d_gene: .
v_gene: TRBV6-6
j_gene: TRBJ1-1
CDR3aa: CASSYRPRSNTEAFF
CDR3nt: TGTGCCAGCAGTTACCGCCCCAGGTCGAACACTGAAGCTTTCTTT

abundance: .
d_gene: .
v_gene: TRBV30
j_gene: TRBJ2-7
CDR3aa: CAWSVSVGGRQYF
CDR3nt: TGTGCCTGGAGTGTAAGCGTAGGAGGGAGGCAGTACTTC

abundance: few
d_gene: .
v_gene: TRBV24-1
j_gene: TRBJ1-2
CDR3aa: CATSGQSYGYTF
CDR3nt: TGTGCCACCAGCGGACAGTCCTATGGCTACACCTTC

abundance: .
d_gene: TRBD1
v_gene: TRBV6-5
j_gene: TRBJ1-2
CDR3aa: CATSRRGQGDYGYTF
CDR3nt: TGTGCCACTTCCCGGCGAGGACAGGGCGATTATGGCTACACCTTC

abundance: .
d_gene: TRBD1
v_gene: TRBV5-4
j_gene: TRBJ2-7
CDR3aa: CASSSNPGTGGAAGWYF
CDR3nt: TGTGCCAGCAGCTCCAATCCCGGGACAGGTGGGGCCGCAGGTTGGTACTTC

abundance: .
d_gene: .
v_gene: TRBV5-1
j_gene: TRBJ2-5
CDR3aa: CASKPQGGETQYF
CDR3nt: TGCGCCAGCAAACCACAGGGGGGGGAGACCCAGTACTTC

abundance: .
d_gene: TRBD2
v_gene: TRBV6-5
j_gene: TRBJ2-7
CDR3aa: CASSYNLAGVYEQYF
CDR3nt: TGTGCCAGCAGTTATAATTTAGCGGGGGTTTACGAGCAGTACTTC

abundance: .
d_gene: .
v_gene: TRBV7-9
j_gene: TRBJ2-1
CDR3aa: CASSSTGGANYEQFF
CDR3nt: TGTGCCAGCAGCTCCACTGGGGGCGCGAATTATGAGCAGTTCTTC

abundance: .
d_gene: TRBD1
v_gene: TRBV7-3
j_gene: TRBJ2-7
CDR3aa: CASSSLRDRHSYEQYF
CDR3nt: TGTGCCAGCAGCTCGCTCCGGGACAGACACTCCTACGAGCAGTACTTC

abundance: .
d_gene: TRBD1
v_gene: TRBV7-2
j_gene: TRBJ1-1
CDR3aa: CASSLGQGSIEAFF
CDR3nt: TGTGCCAGCAGCTTAGGACAGGGAAGTATTGAAGCTTTCTTT

abundance: once
d_gene: TRBD1
v_gene: TRBV14
j_gene: TRBJ1-2
CDR3aa: CASSPTGTYGYTF
CDR3nt: TGTGCCAGCAGCCCGACAGGGACCTATGGCTACACCTTC

abundance: once
d_gene: .
v_gene: TRBV6-4
j_gene: TRBJ1-1
CDR3aa: CASRETGPNTEAFF
CDR3nt: TGTGCCAGCAGGGAAACAGGACCGAACACTGAAGCTTTCTTT

abundance: .
d_gene: TRBD1
v_gene: TRBV9
j_gene: TRBJ2-6
CDR3aa: CASSVATGTGALSGANVLTF
CDR3nt: TGTGCCAGCAGCGTAGCTACAGGGACAGGGGCCCTCTCTGGGGCCAACGTCCTGACTTTC

abundance: .
d_gene: TRBD1
v_gene: TRBV11-2
j_gene: TRBJ2-5
CDR3aa: CASSQDRGQETQYF
CDR3nt: TGTGCCAGCAGCCAAGACAGGGGACAAGAGACCCAGTACTTC

abundance: .
d_gene: .
v_gene: TRBV15
j_gene: TRBJ2-7
CDR3aa: CATSRDRDYEQYF
CDR3nt: TGTGCCACCAGCAGAGACAGGGACTACGAGCAGTACTTC

abundance: .
d_gene: .
v_gene: TRBV4-2
j_gene: TRBJ1-2
CDR3aa: CASSQPTRGKDGYTF
CDR3nt: TGTGCCAGCAGCCAACCCACCAGGGGAAAAGATGGCTACACCTTC

abundance: once
d_gene: .
v_gene: TRBV15
j_gene: TRBJ1-3
CDR3aa: CATSRDGGSGNTIYF
CDR3nt: TGTGCCACCAGCAGAGATGGCGGGTCTGGAAACACCATATATTTT

abundance: few
d_gene: TRBD1
v_gene: TRBV6-5
j_gene: TRBJ1-1
CDR3aa: CASSTDRGWNTEAFF
CDR3nt: TGTGCCAGCAGCACAGACAGGGGATGGAACACTGAAGCTTTCTTT

abundance: .
d_gene: TRBD1
v_gene: TRBV13
j_gene: TRBJ1-1
CDR3aa: CASSLGQGPEAFF
CDR3nt: TGTGCCAGCAGCTTAGGACAGGGGCCTGAAGCTTTCTTT